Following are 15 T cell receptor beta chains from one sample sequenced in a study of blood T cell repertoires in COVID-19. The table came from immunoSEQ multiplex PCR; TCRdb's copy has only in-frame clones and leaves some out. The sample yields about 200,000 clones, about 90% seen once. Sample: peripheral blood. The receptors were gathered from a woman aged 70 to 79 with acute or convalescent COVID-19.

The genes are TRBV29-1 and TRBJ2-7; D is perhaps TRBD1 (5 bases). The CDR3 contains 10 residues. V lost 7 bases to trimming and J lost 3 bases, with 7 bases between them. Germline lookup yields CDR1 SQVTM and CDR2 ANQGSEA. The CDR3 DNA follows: TGCAGCGCAGACAGCTACGAGCAGTACTTC. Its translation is CSADSYEQYF.

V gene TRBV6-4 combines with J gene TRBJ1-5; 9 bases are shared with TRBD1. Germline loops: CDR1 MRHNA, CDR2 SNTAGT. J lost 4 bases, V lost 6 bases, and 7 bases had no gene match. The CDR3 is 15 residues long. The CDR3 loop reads CASSPAGTGNQPQHF. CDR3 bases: TGTGCCAGCAGCCCTGCCGGGACAGGGAATCAGCCCCAGCATTTT.

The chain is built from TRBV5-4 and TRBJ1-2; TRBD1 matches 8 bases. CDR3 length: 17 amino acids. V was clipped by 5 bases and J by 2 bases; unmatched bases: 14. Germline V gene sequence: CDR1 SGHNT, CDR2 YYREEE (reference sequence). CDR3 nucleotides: TGTGCCAGCAGTTCGACCATGGGGACAGGAGGAAACTATGGCTACACCTTC. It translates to CASSSTMGTGGNYGYTF.

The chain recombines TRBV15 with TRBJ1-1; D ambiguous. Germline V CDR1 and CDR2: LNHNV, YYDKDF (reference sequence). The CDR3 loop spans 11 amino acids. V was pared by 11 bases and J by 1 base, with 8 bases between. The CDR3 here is CAVRGNTEAFF. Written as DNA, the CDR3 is TGTGCCGTCCGGGGGAACACTGAAGCTTTCTTT.

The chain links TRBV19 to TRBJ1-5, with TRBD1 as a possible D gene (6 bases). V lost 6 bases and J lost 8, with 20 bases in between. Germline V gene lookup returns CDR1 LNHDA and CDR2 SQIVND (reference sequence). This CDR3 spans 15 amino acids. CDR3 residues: CASSSFPRAGEPQHF. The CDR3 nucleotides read TGTGCCAGTAGCTCTTTTCCCAGGGCAGGGGAGCCCCAGCATTTT.

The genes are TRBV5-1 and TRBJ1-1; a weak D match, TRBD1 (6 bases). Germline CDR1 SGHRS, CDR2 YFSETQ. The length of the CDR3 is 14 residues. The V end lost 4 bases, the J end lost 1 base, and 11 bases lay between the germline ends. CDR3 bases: TGCGCCAGCAGCAAACAGGGATCGAACACTGAAGCTTTCTTT. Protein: CASSKQGSNTEAFF.

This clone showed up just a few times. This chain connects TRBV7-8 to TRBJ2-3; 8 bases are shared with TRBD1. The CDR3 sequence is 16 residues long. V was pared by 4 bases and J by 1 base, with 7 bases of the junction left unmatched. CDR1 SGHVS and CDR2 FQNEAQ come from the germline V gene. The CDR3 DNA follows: TGTGCCAGCAGCTCTCAGGGGGCGCGGGGCACAGATACGCAGTATTTT. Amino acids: CASSSQGARGTDTQYF.

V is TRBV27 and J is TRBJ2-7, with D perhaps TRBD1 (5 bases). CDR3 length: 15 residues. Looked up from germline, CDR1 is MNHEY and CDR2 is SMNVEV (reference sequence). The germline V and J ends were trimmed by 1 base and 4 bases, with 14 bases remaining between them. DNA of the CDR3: TGTGCCAGCAGTTTATTGATGGGCAGGGAATACGAGCAGTACTTC. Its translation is CASSLLMGREYEQYF.

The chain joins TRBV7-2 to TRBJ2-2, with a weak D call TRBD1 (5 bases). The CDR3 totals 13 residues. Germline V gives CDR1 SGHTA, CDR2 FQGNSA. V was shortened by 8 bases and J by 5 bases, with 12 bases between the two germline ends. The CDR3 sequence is CASGRGQTGELFF. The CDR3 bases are TGTGCCAGCGGTAGGGGTCAAACCGGGGAGCTGTTTTTT.

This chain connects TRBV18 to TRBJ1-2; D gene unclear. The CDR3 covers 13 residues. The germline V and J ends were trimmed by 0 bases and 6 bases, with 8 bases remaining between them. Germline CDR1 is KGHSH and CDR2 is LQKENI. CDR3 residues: CASSPPASDGYTF. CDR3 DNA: TGTGCCAGCTCACCACCCGCCAGCGATGGCTACACCTTC. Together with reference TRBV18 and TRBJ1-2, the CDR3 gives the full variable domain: NAGVMQNPRHLVRRRGQEARLRCSPMKGHSHVYWYRQLPEEGLKFMVYLQKENIIDESGMPKERFSAEFPKEGPSILRIQQVVRGDSAAYFCASSPPASDGYTFGSGTRLTVV.

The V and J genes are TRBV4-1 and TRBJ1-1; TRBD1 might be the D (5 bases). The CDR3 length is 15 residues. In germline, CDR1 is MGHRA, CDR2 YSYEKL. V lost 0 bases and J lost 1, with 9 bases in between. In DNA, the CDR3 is TGCGCCAGCAGCCAAGAGGAGGGGTGGAACACTGAAGCTTTCTTT. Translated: CASSQEEGWNTEAFF.

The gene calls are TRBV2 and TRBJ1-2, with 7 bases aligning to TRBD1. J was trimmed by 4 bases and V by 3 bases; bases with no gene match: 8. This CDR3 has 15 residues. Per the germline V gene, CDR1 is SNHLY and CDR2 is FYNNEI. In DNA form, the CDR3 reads TGTGCCAGCAGTGAGACCAGGGGGAGTAGCTATGGCTACACCTTC. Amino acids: CASSETRGSSYGYTF. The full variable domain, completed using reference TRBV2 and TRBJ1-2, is EPEVTQTPSHQVTQMGQEVILRCVPISNHLYFYWYRQILGQKVEFLVSFYNNEISEKSEIFDDQFSVERPDGSNFTLKIRSTKLEDSAMYFCASSETRGSSYGYTFGSGTRLTVV.

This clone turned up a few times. CDR3 loop: CASSPNLAGGNEQFF. The CDR3 nucleotides read TGCGCCAGCAGCCCTAATCTAGCGGGGGGCAATGAGCAGTTCTTC. The rearrangement links TRBV5-1 to TRBJ2-1, with TRBD2 matching over 11 bases. CDR1 and CDR2 (germline): SGHRS, YFSETQ. The CDR3 sequence is 15 residues long. Trimming at V came to 4 bases and at J to 6 bases, leaving 6 bases not matched to a gene.

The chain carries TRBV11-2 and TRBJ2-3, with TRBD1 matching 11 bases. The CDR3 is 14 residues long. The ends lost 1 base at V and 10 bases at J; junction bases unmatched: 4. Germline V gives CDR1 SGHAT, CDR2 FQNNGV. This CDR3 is CASSLGGQGVAQYF. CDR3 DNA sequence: TGTGCCAGCAGCTTAGGGGGACAGGGGGTTGCGCAGTATTTT. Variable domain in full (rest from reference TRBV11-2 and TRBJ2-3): EAGVAQSPRYKIIEKRQSVAFWCNPISGHATLYWYQQILGQGPKLLIQFQNNGVVDDSQLPKDRFSAERLKGVDSTLKIQPAKLEDSAVYLCASSLGGQGVAQYFGPGTRLTVL.

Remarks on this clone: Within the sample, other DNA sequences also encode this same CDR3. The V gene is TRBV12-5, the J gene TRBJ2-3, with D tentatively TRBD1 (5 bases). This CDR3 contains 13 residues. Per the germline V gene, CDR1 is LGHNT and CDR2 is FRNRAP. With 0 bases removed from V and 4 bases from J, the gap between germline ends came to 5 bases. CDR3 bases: TGTGCTAGTGGTTTGGTAGGGGCAGATACGCAGTATTTT. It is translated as CASGLVGADTQYF.